This entry lists 25 T cell receptor beta chains sequenced from one sample in a study of T cells in Graves' hyperthyroidism and ophthalmopathy. Researchers took RNA transcripts and amplified the TCR beta CDR3 regions from them. HTBI primers were the set used in a first-round RT-PCR of the TCR CDR3. In TCRdb, the multiplex PCR reads were re-called with MiXCR into one record per CDR3 protein. The data contain about 110,000 distinct CDR3 sequences, approximately 15% of them singletons. Sequenced sample: blood. These receptors all come from a woman aged 45-60 years with Graves' hyperthyroidism.

The sample holds many counts of this clonotype. The chain recombines TRBV5-1 with TRBJ1-2; D remains unclear. The CDR3 runs to 13 residues. Trimming left V 0 bases short and J 0 bases short, with 3 bases between. CDR1 is SGHRS, CDR2 YFSETQ, per germline. CDR3 sequence reads: CASSLGSNYGYTF. The CDR3 DNA is TGCGCCAGCAGCTTGGGTTCTAACTATGGCTACACCTTC.

This clonotype was detected many times. The DNA for the CDR3 is TGTGCCAGCAGTTCGGCTCTTGACTCCTACAATGAGCAGTTCTTC. Its translation: CASSSALDSYNEQFF. The rearrangement joins TRBV28 to TRBJ2-1; D is uncertain. Germline V gene data show CDR1 as MDHEN and CDR2 as SYDVKM. The CDR3 runs to 15 residues. Trimming removed 4 bases from V and 0 bases from J, with 10 bases in between.

This clonotype was counted at least ten times. The rearrangement joins TRBV12-3 or TRBV12-4 to TRBJ2-3; D is uncertain. The CDR3 runs 12 residues. Deletions cut 7 bases from V and 6 bases from J, with 11 bases between. This CDR3 is CASTLGRDTQYF. CDR3 coding DNA: TGTGCCAGCACCTTGGGTAGGGATACGCAGTATTTT.

This clonotype was recorded a few times. This chain links TRBV5-1 with TRBJ2-1; 9 nucleotides line up with TRBD1. The V segment lost 0 bases and the J segment 6 bases; nucleotides outside the gene matches: 4. The CDR3 spans 15 residues. Germline CDR1 reads SGHRS; CDR2 reads YFSETQ. The CDR3 region is CASSLEGQGSNEQFF. CDR3 DNA: TGCGCCAGCAGCTTGGAGGGACAGGGAAGCAATGAGCAGTTCTTC.

V usage is TRBV19 and J usage is TRBJ2-7; either TRBD1 or TRBD2 may fit D (5 bases each). V was pared by 3 bases and J by 2 bases, with 8 bases between. The CDR3 contains 13 residues. In germline, CDR1 is LNHDA, CDR2 SQIVND (reference sequence). CDR3 in DNA: TGTGCCAGTAGTATGGGGACGACCTACGAGCAGTACTTC. It codes for CASSMGTTYEQYF.

This clonotype appeared many times. V is TRBV29-1 and J is TRBJ2-4, with a weak D call TRBD2 (5 bases). The CDR3 spans 11 residues. Germline V gene data show CDR1 as SQVTM and CDR2 as ANQGSEA. V lost 7 bases, J lost 8 bases, and 12 bases lay in between. For the CDR3, the DNA is TGCAGCGCCGGGGTGAGGGACATTCAGTACTTC. Amino acid sequence: CSAGVRDIQYF.

About this clonotype itself: This could be a read error, since a much larger clone is one nucleotide away. V usage is TRBV5-1 and J usage is TRBJ2-5, with 12 bases fitting TRBD2. This CDR3 comprises 15 residues. The germline gives CDR1 SGHRS, CDR2 YFSETQ. CDR3 residues: CASGQGTSGQETQHF. The CDR3 DNA reads TGCGCCAGCGGACAAGGGACTAGCGGGCAAGAGACCCAGCACTTC. The full variable domain, rest sourced from reference TRBV5-1 and TRBJ2-5, is KAGVTQTPRYLIKTRGQQVTLSCSPISGHRSVSWYQQTPGQGLQFLFEYFSETQRNKGNFPGRFSGRQFSNSRSEMNVSTLELGDSALYLCASGQGTSGQETQHFGPGTRLLVL.

This clonotype has only one observation. The chain employs TRBV12-3 or TRBV12-4 and TRBJ1-1; D uncertain. V was trimmed by 6 bases and J by 1 base, leaving 9 bases between them. The CDR3 totals 13 residues. The CDR3 sequence: CASRKEQNTEAFF. The CDR3 DNA follows: TGTGCCAGCAGAAAGGAACAGAACACTGAAGCTTTCTTT.

In its sample, this clonotype was seen many times. A much larger clone differs from this one at a single base, so this may be a read error. The chain combines TRBV5-1 with TRBJ1-1; D not resolved. CDR3 length: 13 residues. Germline values: CDR1 SGHRS, CDR2 YFSETQ. CDR3 sequence (DNA): TGCACCAGCAGCTTGATTGGCGGCACTGAAGCTTTCTTT. It specifies CTSSLIGGTEAFF.

The rearrangement links TRBV5-4 to TRBJ2-1; 15 nucleotides agree with TRBD2. The CDR3 spans 19 residues. V dropped 3 bases and J dropped 2; count of bases not matched to a gene: 9. Per germline, CDR1 SGHNT and CDR2 YYREEE (reference sequence). CDR3 sequence reads: CASSSPGLAGGRTYNEQFF. In nucleotides, the CDR3 is TGTGCCAGCAGCTCTCCGGGACTAGCGGGAGGCCGCACCTACAATGAGCAGTTCTTC.

This clonotype has ten or more counts. Here the CDR3 reads CASRGFTEAFF. In DNA, the CDR3 is TGTGCCAGCCGGGGGTTTACTGAAGCTTTCTTT. The J gene is TRBJ1-1, the V gene TRBV11-2, with D maybe TRBD1 (5 bases). Deletions cut 8 bases from V and 5 bases from J, with 9 bases between. Germline assignment: CDR1 SGHAT and CDR2 FQNNGV. The CDR3 totals 11 residues.

This clonotype was recorded only once. The genes are TRBV12-3 or TRBV12-4 and TRBJ1-5; 9 bases match TRBD1. V shed 8 bases and J 1 base; nucleotides not matched to a gene: 3. CDR3 length equals 14 residues. DNA for the CDR3: TGTGCCAGCGGGGACAGGGTGAGCAATCAGCCCCAGCATTTT. Amino acids: CASGDRVSNQPQHF.

This clonotype was seen repeatedly, ten times or more. CDR3 sequence (DNA): TGTGCCAGCAGCCAATATGGGACAGGGGACACCGGGGAGCTGTTTTTT. Translated: CASSQYGTGDTGELFF. This chain connects TRBV3-1 to TRBJ2-2; 10 nucleotides match TRBD1. V shed 2 bases, J shed 3 bases, and the junction held 3 bases outside the gene matches. Germline CDR1 is LGHDT and CDR2 is YNNKEL (reference sequence). This CDR3 comprises 16 residues.

With respect to this clonotype: A much larger clone is a single base away; this may be a read error. This chain joins TRBV20-1 and TRBJ2-1, with TRBD2 matching 11 bases. The germline V gene has CDR1 DFQATT and CDR2 SNEGSKA (reference sequence). The CDR3 extends over 16 amino acids. The CDR3 is CGAESGETSGMDEQFF. The CDR3 DNA is TGCGGTGCCGAAAGTGGGGAGACTAGCGGGATGGATGAGCAGTTCTTC.

The sample holds many counts of this clonotype. The gene calls are TRBV5-1 and TRBJ2-4; unclear D gene. The CDR3 runs 13 residues. Germline V lookup: CDR1 SGHRS, CDR2 YFSETQ. Deletions cut 2 bases from V and 7 bases from J, with 10 bases between. This CDR3 reads CASSLSPENIQYF. DNA of the CDR3: TGCGCCAGCAGCTTATCCCCAGAGAACATTCAGTACTTC.

This clonotype was counted ten times or more. Relative to the germline gene, one junction end is altered; a read error may explain this. V and J are TRBV7-9 and TRBJ2-7; D is uncertain. The CDR3 runs 8 residues. Germline assignment: CDR1 SEHNR and CDR2 FQNEAQ (reference sequence). DNA for the CDR3: TGTGCCAGCAGCCCCTCAAACTTC. Translated: CASSPSNF.

This chain joins TRBV5-1 and TRBJ2-2; the D gene is possibly TRBD1 (6 bases). CDR3 length equals 15 residues. Trimming stripped 0 bases from V and 6 bases from J, with 12 bases between. Per germline, CDR1 SGHRS and CDR2 YFSETQ. CDR3 DNA sequence: TGCGCCAGCAGCTTGGCTTCAGGGGTGGCCGGGGAGCTGTTTTTT. Translated, it gives CASSLASGVAGELFF.

In its sample, this clonotype was seen a few times. The genes are TRBV19 and TRBJ2-5, with 11 bases that match TRBD2. The CDR3 covers 16 residues. CDR1 is LNHDA, CDR2 SQIVND, per germline (reference sequence). Germline trimming cut 5 bases from V and 2 bases from J; bases unmatched to any gene: 7. The CDR3 bases are TGTGCCAGTAGTCCCCCGGGGACTAGCGGACAAGAGACCCAGTACTTC. The encoded protein is CASSPPGTSGQETQYF.

This clonotype was observed at least ten times. The chain combines TRBV7-9 with TRBJ1-5, with 7 nucleotides matching TRBD1. This CDR3 is 16 amino acids long. The V segment lost 3 bases and the J segment 0 bases; nucleotides outside the gene matches: 5. Germline CDR1 and CDR2: SEHNR and FQNEAQ (reference sequence). CDR3: CASSLTGSDSNQPQHF. CDR3 DNA: TGTGCCAGCAGCTTGACAGGGTCGGATAGCAATCAGCCCCAGCATTTT.

Ten or more counts support this clonotype. V and J are TRBV6-1 and TRBJ2-1; 8 bases fit TRBD1. V trimming: 5 bases; J trimming: 5 bases; junction bases outside the gene matches: 5. Germline CDR1 and CDR2: MNHNS and SASEGT. The CDR3 consists of 14 residues. CDR3 protein: CASSWDRRNNEQFF. The CDR3 nucleotides are TGTGCCAGCAGTTGGGACAGGCGCAACAATGAGCAGTTCTTC.

In this sample, this clonotype turned up many times. The V and J genes are TRBV24-1 and TRBJ1-4; D possibly corresponds to TRBD1 (5 bases). This CDR3 spans 17 amino acids. V lost 9 bases, J lost 8 bases, and 27 bases lay in between. Germline V gene sequence: CDR1 KGHDR, CDR2 SFDVKD. The CDR3 DNA sequence: TGTGCCACCTCTCAAGGGGTTCCCGGAATGGGGGACGAAAAACTGTTTTTT. It codes for CATSQGVPGMGDEKLFF.

This clonotype was counted a few times. The CDR3 coding sequence is TGCGCCAGCAGCGCCGGACTAGCGGGGGGCCTTAGCACAGATACGCAGTATTTT. Residues: CASSAGLAGGLSTDTQYF. The chain links TRBV10-1 to TRBJ2-3, with 14 bases fitting TRBD2. The junction had 8 bases not matched to a gene; V was cut back by 6 bases and J by 0 bases. The CDR3 sequence is 18 residues long. Looked up from germline, CDR1 is WNHNN and CDR2 is SYGVQD (reference sequence).

This clonotype has a count of ten or more. The chain is built from TRBV30 and TRBJ2-1; TRBD2 is a possible D gene (7 bases). Per the germline V gene, CDR1 is GTSNPN and CDR2 is SVGIG (reference sequence). The CDR3 consists of 13 residues. Trimming removed 3 bases from V and 7 bases from J, with 13 bases in between. The DNA for the CDR3 is TGTGCCTGGAGAGGGGGGGGGCTAAATGAGCAGTTCTTC. The encoded protein is CAWRGGGLNEQFF.

This clonotype has a single count. This clone may be a read error of a much larger clone one base away. The V and J genes are TRBV11-2 and TRBJ2-7, with D perhaps TRBD1 (6 bases). The CDR3 runs to 17 residues. V was pared by 8 bases and J by 6 bases, with 29 bases between. Germline-derived CDR1 and CDR2 are SGHAT and FQNNGV. CDR3: CASGSVGQRFQLPEQYF. For the CDR3, the DNA is TGTGCCAGCGGCTCCGTGGGACAACGATTCCAGTTACCCGAGCAGTACTTC.

This clonotype was picked up a small number of times. The rearrangement links TRBV19 to TRBJ2-4, with no clear D. In germline, CDR1 is LNHDA, CDR2 SQIVND (reference sequence). There are 14 residues in the CDR3. The germline V and J ends were trimmed by 3 bases and 0 bases, with 6 bases remaining between them. The CDR3 region has the DNA TGTGCCAGTAGTATGGCATCAGCCAAAAACATTCAGTACTTC. Amino acids: CASSMASAKNIQYF.